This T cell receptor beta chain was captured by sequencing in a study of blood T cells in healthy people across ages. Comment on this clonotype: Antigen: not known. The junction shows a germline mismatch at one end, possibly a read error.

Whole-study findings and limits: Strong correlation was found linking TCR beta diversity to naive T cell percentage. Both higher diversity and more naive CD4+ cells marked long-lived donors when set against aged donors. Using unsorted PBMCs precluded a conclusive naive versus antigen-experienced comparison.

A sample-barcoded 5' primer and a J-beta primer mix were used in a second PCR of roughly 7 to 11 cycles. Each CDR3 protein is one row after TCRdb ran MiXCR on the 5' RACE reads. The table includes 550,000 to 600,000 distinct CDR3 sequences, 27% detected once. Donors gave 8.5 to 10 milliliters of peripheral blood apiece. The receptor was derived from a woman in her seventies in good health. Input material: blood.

The CDR3 coding sequence is TGCGCCGGCAGCCAAGATCGCCCGGGACTAGCGGGGGCCTACGCCGGGCATCACATTCAGTACTTC. Its translation: CAGSQDRPGLAGAYAGHHIQYF. The V gene is TRBV4-1, the J gene TRBJ2-4; 14 bases are shared with TRBD2. The CDR3 has 22 residues. The germline V gene has CDR1 MGHRA and CDR2 YSYEKL.